Presented here are 9 T cell receptor beta chains from one specimen sequenced in a study of T cells in Graves' hyperthyroidism and ophthalmopathy. Amplified TCR beta CDR3 regions derived from RNA transcripts. During a first-round RT-PCR of the TCR CDR3, the HTBI primer set was used. TCRdb analysed the multiplex PCR reads with MiXCR anew, one entry per CDR3 protein. The repertoire holds 500,000 to 750,000 distinct CDR3 sequences, with more than 13% as singletons. The sequencing input was blood. Every receptor here comes from a young woman with Graves' ophthalmopathy.

The sample holds many counts of this clonotype. The V gene is TRBV6-1, the J gene TRBJ2-7; TRBD1 matches at 7 bases. V lost 4 bases, J lost 3 bases, and 6 bases stayed unmatched. CDR1 is MNHNS and CDR2 is SASEGT in the germline V gene. The CDR3 has 14 residues. CDR3 sequence (DNA): TGTGCCAGCAGTGTAAGGGACAGCTTCTACGAGCAGTACTTC. Its protein is CASSVRDSFYEQYF.

This clonotype was seen at least ten times. In DNA, the CDR3 is TGCGCCAGCAGCTTGGGGGCTAGCGGGAGCTACGAGCAGTACTTC. Encoded protein: CASSLGASGSYEQYF. This rearrangement joins TRBV5-1 to TRBJ2-7, with 10 nucleotides matching TRBD2. V shed 0 bases and J 3 bases; nucleotides not matched to a gene: 3. The CDR3 is 15 residues long. Looked up from germline, CDR1 is SGHRS and CDR2 is YFSETQ. Using reference TRBV5-1 and TRBJ2-7 for the parts outside the CDR3, the full variable domain is KAGVTQTPRYLIKTRGQQVTLSCSPISGHRSVSWYQQTPGQGLQFLFEYFSETQRNKGNFPGRFSGRQFSNSRSEMNVSTLELGDSALYLCASSLGASGSYEQYFGPGTRLTVT.

In its sample, this clonotype was seen a few times. J is TRBJ2-1 and V is TRBV28, with TRBD2 as a possible D gene (6 bases). This CDR3 spans 14 amino acids. CDR1 and CDR2 (germline): MDHEN, SYDVKM. The V and J ends lost 7 bases and 5 bases respectively, with 15 bases between them. CDR3 in DNA: TGTGCCAGCACCCCGGGCGGGGTACACAATGAGCAGTTCTTC. Translation gives CASTPGGVHNEQFF.

This chain connects TRBV30 to TRBJ2-3, with D possibly matching TRBD1 (6 bases). In germline, CDR1 is GTSNPN, CDR2 SVGIG (reference sequence). The CDR3 has 15 residues. V gave up 0 bases and J gave up 0 bases, with 10 bases separating them. The CDR3 loop reads CAWSVPRGSTDTQYF. CDR3 in DNA: TGTGCCTGGAGTGTGCCCAGGGGCAGCACAGATACGCAGTATTTT.

The sample holds a few counts of this clonotype. The chain uses TRBV2 and TRBJ1-4; 8 bases line up with TRBD1. The germline V gene encodes CDR1 SNHLY and CDR2 FYNNEI. This CDR3 has 12 residues. Trimming at V came to 6 bases and at J to 8 bases, leaving 2 bases not matched to a gene. The CDR3 loop reads CASSRTGEKLFF. The CDR3, as DNA: TGTGCCAGCAGCAGGACAGGGGAAAAACTGTTTTTT.

This clonotype has at least ten counts. The CDR3 reads CASSRAGTKLITSTDTQYF. CDR3 DNA: TGTGCCAGCAGCCGGGCCGGGACAAAACTAATCACTAGCACAGATACGCAGTATTTT. The chain carries TRBV11-2 and TRBJ2-3; TRBD1 is a possible D gene (6 bases). Germline CDR1 SGHAT, CDR2 FQNNGV. V lost 5 bases to trimming and J lost 0 bases, with 24 bases between them. The CDR3 is 19 residues long.

There are many counts of this clonotype. The chain has TRBV24-1 and TRBJ1-5; no definite D call. CDR3 size: 14 residues. V lost 6 bases, J lost 0 bases, and 8 bases lay in between. CDR1 is KGHDR and CDR2 is SFDVKD in the germline V gene. The DNA for the CDR3 is TGTGCCACCAGTAACAGCGCTAGCAATCAGCCCCAGCATTTT. Amino acid sequence: CATSNSASNQPQHF.

The rearrangement uses TRBV6-1 and TRBJ1-1; D remains unclear. The CDR3 has 17 amino acids. Per the germline V gene, CDR1 is MNHNS and CDR2 is SASEGT. Trimming took off 3 bases at V and 2 bases at J, with 19 bases between the two ends. CDR3 nucleotide sequence: TGTGCCAGCAGTGATCCCGGGCGGGTAACACTTAACACTGAAGCTTTCTTT. Residues: CASSDPGRVTLNTEAFF.

This clonotype showed up just once. The J gene is TRBJ2-3, the V gene TRBV5-4; 9 bases align to TRBD1. Looked up from germline, CDR1 is SGHNT and CDR2 is YYREEE (reference sequence). CDR3 length: 15 residues. J was trimmed by 3 bases and V by 6 bases; bases with no gene match: 8. CDR3 in amino acids: CASTINRGLTDTQYF. CDR3 bases: TGTGCCAGCACCATAAACAGGGGGCTAACAGATACGCAGTATTTT. The whole variable domain, remainder taken from reference TRBV5-4 and TRBJ2-3, is ETGVTQSPTHLIKTRGQQVTLRCSSQSGHNTVSWYQQALGQGPQFIFQYYREEENGRGNFPPRFSGLQFPNYSSELNVNALELDDSALYLCASTINRGLTDTQYFGPGTRLTVL.